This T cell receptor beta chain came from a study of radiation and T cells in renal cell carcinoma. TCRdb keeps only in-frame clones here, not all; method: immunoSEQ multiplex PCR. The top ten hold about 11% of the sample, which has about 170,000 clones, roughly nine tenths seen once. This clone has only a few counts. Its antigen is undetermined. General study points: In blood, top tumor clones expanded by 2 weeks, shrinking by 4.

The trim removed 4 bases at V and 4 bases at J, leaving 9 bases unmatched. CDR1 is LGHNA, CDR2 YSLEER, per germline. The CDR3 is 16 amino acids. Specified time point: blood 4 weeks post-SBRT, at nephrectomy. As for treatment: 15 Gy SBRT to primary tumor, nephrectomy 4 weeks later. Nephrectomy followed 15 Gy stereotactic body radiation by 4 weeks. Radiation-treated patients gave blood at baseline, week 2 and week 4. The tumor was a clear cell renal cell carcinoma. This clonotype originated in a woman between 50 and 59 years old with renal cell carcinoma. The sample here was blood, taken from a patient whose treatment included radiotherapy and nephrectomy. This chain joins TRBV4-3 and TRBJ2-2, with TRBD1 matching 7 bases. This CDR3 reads CASSPTRGRGTGELFF. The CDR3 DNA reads TGCGCCAGCAGCCCCACAAGGGGGCGAGGCACCGGGGAGCTGTTTTTT.